The present TCR beta chain was sequenced within a study of identical twins (dated by TCRdb to about 2016). Background on the whole study: TCR alpha and beta repertoires from monozygotic twins, unrelated adults of various ages and cord blood were deep-sequenced to test whether fetal clonotypes persist. To rule out contamination, replicate twin experiments were performed at different times with different library preparation protocols. Broad study findings and their caveats: Invariant T cells such as MAIT and iNKT could partly confound zero-insertion analyses, though diverse VJ usage argued against this for most clonotypes. Recombination models systematically underestimated out-of-frame TCR alpha sharing in monozygotic twins but agreed with sharing between unrelated individuals. Fewer insertions were carried by abundant cord blood beta clonotypes, a similar but weaker trend appeared in young adult naive repertoires, and no such trend appeared in memory repertoires. Compared with coincidental sharing between unrelated individuals, an excess of low generation-probability sequences was observed among out-of-frame TCR alpha sequences shared between twins. In beta out-of-frame sequences, excess twin sharing was weaker, because having fewer shared sequences lowered the signal-to-noise ratio. Because the same donors could not be followed over many years, conclusions were based on cross-sectional statistical analysis.

Libraries came from 5' RACE. Sequencing relied on an Illumina HiSeq 2000. Template switching introduced a universal primer binding site; the final cDNA contained a unique molecular identifier, enabling accurate counting of TCR cDNA molecules. First-strand cDNA for TCR alpha and beta chains was synthesized from specific primers in the conserved constant-segment region. To control for contamination, every cDNA library was double barcoded, receiving both a SMART-Mk sample barcode and Illumina barcodes. TruSeq adapter sequences along with Illumina sample barcodes were introduced in two successive PCR steps. Sequencing of the TCR alpha and beta cDNA libraries was done on the Illumina HiSeq platform using custom primers. The authors' pipeline ran thus. Unique molecular identifiers were extracted from raw reads with MiGEC, and CDR3 positions were determined with MiXCR. For each individual, recombination models were inferred using an EM algorithm with the repgenHMM and IGoR tools. The tcR package in R was used for shared clonotype analysis, with sharing normalized by the product of cloneset sizes. Out-of-frame nonproductive sequences were analyzed to study raw recombination free of thymic and clonal selection effects. The public reads were reanalyzed by TCRdb: fastp trimming at Q25, MiXCR alignment, in-frame beta chains only. Rows are combined by CDR3 protein, so each entry shows the most common genes and DNA. It is TCRdb's table, rather than the study itself, that gives the V and J calls and clone size. The sample profile shows a few hundred thousand distinct CDR3 sequences; just under 10% of them were found once. The ten largest clones take up roughly 3% of the sample.

Only healthy Caucasian donors were included. Three pairs of female monozygotic twins, all aged about 18 to 29 years, made up the twin cohort. Peripheral blood mononuclear cells were the source from which RNA for the TCR libraries was isolated. The CDR3 runs 11 amino acids, cysteine and phenylalanine included. Only the CDR3 DNA is retained, 33 bases long and in frame from the first base. V loses 5 bases of germline sequence and J loses 3 bases, and the interval between the two ends is 2 bases. CDR1 GTSNPN and CDR2 SVGIG are derived from the germline V gene (reference sequence). With regard to this clonotype: This clone's antigen is unknown. Base qualities were left out, and no much larger clone turns up one base away.

This sample was also put to use in a study of yellow fever vaccine responses in identical twins. The second study, in turn, reports: According to the authors, in identical twins the way T cells responded to vaccination appeared partly convergent and partly personalized. In identical twins, the study followed T cell clones that responded to the vaccine with precision.

Sequencing was performed on PBMCs. In this chain, TRBV30 is recombined with TRBJ2-6; the D gene is not confidently resolved. The origin of this receptor is a woman aged 18 to 35 in good health. The sequenced DNA: TGTGCCTGGCTTGGGGCCAACGTCCTGACTTTC. This yields the protein CAWLGANVLTF.